Presented here are 16 T cell receptor beta chains from one specimen sequenced in a study of blood T cell repertoires in COVID-19. Some clones are missing from TCRdb's copy, which holds only in-frame ones; the method was immunoSEQ multiplex PCR. The data contain about 350,000 clones, about nine tenths of them singletons. The sample comprised PBMCs or T cells enriched from blood (not recorded which). Every receptor here comes from a young woman who had been exposed to COVID-19.

The chain carries TRBV7-2 and TRBJ2-7; D is uncertain. The V end was cut by 4 bases, the J end by 6 bases, with 13 bases between. This CDR3 region has 13 residues. Germline CDR1 reads SGHTA; CDR2 reads FQGNSA. CDR3 region: CASSSPSRGEQYF. CDR3 bases: TGTGCCAGCAGCTCCCCCTCCAGAGGCGAGCAGTACTTC.

This sequence joins TRBV5-6 and TRBJ1-6; 10 positions agree with TRBD1. V shed 4 bases, J shed 4 bases, and the junction held 5 bases outside the gene matches. The CDR3 extends over 16 amino acids. Germline V gene data show CDR1 as SGHDT and CDR2 as YYEEEE. CDR3 nucleotides: TGTGCCAGCAGCCTGCCGGACAGGGGGTATAATTCACCCCTCCACTTT. Translation gives CASSLPDRGYNSPLHF. The full variable domain, completed using reference TRBV5-6 and TRBJ1-6, is DAGVTQSPTHLIKTRGQQVTLRCSPKSGHDTVSWYQQALGQGPQFIFQYYEEEERQRGNFPDRFSGHQFPNYSSELNVNALLLGDSALYLCASSLPDRGYNSPLHFGNGTRLTVT.

The chain joins TRBV14 to TRBJ2-5; 14 bases are shared with TRBD2. This CDR3 comprises 17 residues. J was trimmed by 5 bases and V by 3 bases; bases with no gene match: 8. Germline-derived CDR1 and CDR2 are SGHDN and FVKESK. CDR3 bases: TGTGCCAGCAGCCACTTCGGGACTAGCGGGAGTTTGGAGACCCAGTACTTC. Its translation: CASSHFGTSGSLETQYF.

The rearrangement uses TRBV5-4 and TRBJ2-1, with 12 bases aligning to TRBD1. CDR1 is SGHNT, CDR2 YYREEE, per germline (reference sequence). The CDR3 is 15 residues long. After removal of 5 bases from V and 5 bases from J, the junction contained 5 bases not matched to a gene. The CDR3 reads CASRPGTGGHNEQFF. In DNA, the CDR3 is TGTGCCAGCAGACCCGGGACAGGGGGCCACAATGAGCAGTTCTTC.

In DNA form, the CDR3 reads TGTGCCAGCAGTTTAAGGGGACAGGGCGACGGCTACACCTTC. Amino acids: CASSLRGQGDGYTF. V is TRBV28 and J is TRBJ1-2; 9 nucleotides match TRBD1. The CDR3 contains 14 residues. Germline V gene sequence: CDR1 MDHEN, CDR2 SYDVKM. V lost 2 bases, J lost 8 bases, and 6 bases stayed unmatched.

This chain links TRBV19 with TRBJ1-3; D uncertain. Germline CDR1 is LNHDA and CDR2 is SQIVND (reference sequence). Trimming left V 3 bases short and J 0 bases short, with 12 bases between. The CDR3 runs 16 residues. CDR3 nucleotides: TGTGCCAGTAGTATGAGGGTGAAGAGCTCTGGAAACACCATATATTTT. It yields the protein CASSMRVKSSGNTIYF.

This clone was seen a handful of times. The chain is built from TRBV6-5 and TRBJ1-6; TRBD1 is a possible D gene (5 bases). Per the germline V gene, CDR1 is MNHEY and CDR2 is SVGAGI. Between the trimmed V and J ends, which lost 6 bases and 6 bases, there was a span of 15 bases. This CDR3 region has 15 residues. The DNA for the CDR3 is TGTGCCAGCAGCCCCCAGGGCGGCTTTAATTCACCCCTCCACTTT. Protein: CASSPQGGFNSPLHF.

The chain has TRBV5-1 and TRBJ2-1, with a tentative D call TRBD2 (5 bases). The CDR3 totals 14 residues. The V and J ends lost 4 bases and 6 bases respectively, with 14 bases between them. From germline, CDR1 is SGHRS and CDR2 YFSETQ. In DNA form, the CDR3 reads TGCGCCAGCAGCACCCCCAGGAGCGGCAATGAGCAGTTCTTC. It specifies CASSTPRSGNEQFF.

A few counts support this clone. The V and J genes are TRBV19 and TRBJ2-5, with D perhaps matching TRBD2 (6 bases). Germline-derived CDR1 and CDR2 are LNHDA and SQIVND (reference sequence). V gave up 8 bases and J gave up 1 base, with 20 bases separating them. The CDR3 consists of 16 residues. CDR3 protein: CASGVSGGMFQETQYF. DNA for the CDR3: TGTGCCAGTGGAGTTTCTGGCGGGATGTTCCAAGAGACCCAGTACTTC.

The chain combines TRBV7-9 with TRBJ1-2; the match to TRBD1 covers 9 bases. V gave up 5 bases and J gave up 0 bases; unmatched junction bases: 10. The germline CDR1 and CDR2 sequences are SEHNR and FQNEAQ (reference sequence). The CDR3 consists of 17 residues. The DNA for the CDR3 is TGTGCCAGCAGCCTCCGGGACAGGGCGAAAACTAACTATGGCTACACCTTC. Encoded protein: CASSLRDRAKTNYGYTF.

The chain links TRBV5-1 to TRBJ2-3, with TRBD2 matching over 7 bases. The CDR3 has 15 amino acids. Unmatched junction bases numbered 3, after V lost 2 bases and J lost 0 bases. From germline, CDR1 is SGHRS and CDR2 YFSETQ. The CDR3 nucleotides read TGCGCCAGCAGCTTAGCGGGGCCTAGCACAGATACGCAGTATTTT. Protein: CASSLAGPSTDTQYF.

The rearrangement uses TRBV18 and TRBJ2-7, with TRBD1 matching 9 bases. The V gene end was trimmed by 3 bases and the J gene end by 2 bases; junction bases not matched to a gene: 14. There are 18 residues in the CDR3. CDR1 and CDR2 from the germline V gene are KGHSH and LQKENI. In DNA, the CDR3 is TGTGCCAGCTCACCCCTCCCCTCGACAGGGGGGACCCCCTACGAGCAGTACTTC. This gives the protein CASSPLPSTGGTPYEQYF.

This chain links TRBV30 with TRBJ1-5; tentatively, D is TRBD1 (6 bases). The V gene lost 3 bases and the J gene lost 0 bases, with 18 bases spanning the gap. The germline V gene has CDR1 GTSNPN and CDR2 SVGIG (reference sequence). CDR3 length equals 17 residues. CDR3 nucleotide sequence: TGTGCCTGGAGCCAGGATCAGACAGGAAATAGCAATCAGCCCCAGCATTTT. As protein: CAWSQDQTGNSNQPQHF. Using reference TRBV30 and TRBJ1-5 for the parts outside the CDR3, the full variable domain is SQTIHQWPATLVQPVGSPLSLECTVEGTSNPNLYWYRQAAGRGLQLLFYSVGIGQISSEVPQNLSASRPQDRQFILSSKKLLLSDSGFYLCAWSQDQTGNSNQPQHFGDGTRLSIL.

The V call is TRBV28, the J call TRBJ2-2, with TRBD2 identical over 13 bases. V dropped 10 bases and J dropped 4; count of bases not matched to a gene: 15. The CDR3 covers 18 residues. Per the germline V gene, CDR1 is MDHEN and CDR2 is SYDVKM. In nucleotides, the CDR3 is TGTGCCACCGAGTCTTTACCGGGACTAGCGGGACTCACCGGGGAGCTGTTTTTT. Amino acid sequence: CATESLPGLAGLTGELFF.

This chain connects TRBV28 to TRBJ1-1, with 7 bases that match TRBD1. CDR3 size: 16 residues. V was clipped by 1 base and J by 2 bases; unmatched bases: 7. Germline V gene sequence: CDR1 MDHEN, CDR2 SYDVKM. CDR3 region: CASSLFYDRVNTEAFF. DNA of the CDR3: TGTGCCAGCAGTTTATTTTACGACAGGGTTAACACTGAAGCTTTCTTT.

The J gene is TRBJ2-2, the V gene TRBV7-3; D not resolved. There are 13 residues in the CDR3. Germline V gene lookup returns CDR1 SGHTA and CDR2 FQGTGA. Trimming shortened V by 5 bases and J by 3 bases, and 7 bases separated the two germline ends. Here the CDR3 DNA reads TGTGCCAGCAGCCTGTTATACACCGGGGAGCTGTTTTTT. Translating gives CASSLLYTGELFF.